This T cell receptor (beta chain) stems from a study of human T cells and chemical hapten exposure. MiXCR was run by TCRdb on the RACE reads, yielding one entry per CDR3 protein. This table holds 380,000 or so distinct CDR3 sequences, 4.8% found once. The time point denotes: patch test 1, 2 weeks after DPC sensitization. The treatment denotes: therapeutic diphenylcyclopropenone sensitization with weekly scalp DPC. J was trimmed by 5 bases and V by 4 bases; bases with no gene match: 4. The CDR3 has 14 amino acids. Per germline, CDR1 LNHDA and CDR2 SQIVND (reference sequence). This chain connects TRBV19 to TRBJ2-5; 10 nucleotides align to TRBD2. This TCR came from a woman in her fifties or sixties with alopecia areata. Some clones in this sample may be carry-over from other donors' samples. The sample consisted of whole blood, taken in connection with sensitization to the hapten diphenylcyclopropenone (DPC). CDR3 amino acids: CASSTGLARETQYF. CDR3 in DNA: TGTGCCAGTAGTACGGGACTAGCGCGGGAGACCCAGTACTTC.